The T cell receptor (beta chain) under discussion was sequenced for a study of cytomegalovirus exposure and HLA in healthy donors. Study-wide context: Among 150 million to 200 million T cells, an earlier analysis found about 100 million unique TCR beta sequences.

Study-wide points: According to the study, roughly 180 TCR beta chains were cytomegalovirus-associated. The classifier reportedly diagnosed cytomegalovirus status with high specificity and sensitivity.

The CDR3 has 17 residues. Trimming stripped 5 bases from V and 7 bases from J, with 24 bases between. Germline V lookup: CDR1 SEHNR, CDR2 FQNEAQ (reference sequence). About this clone itself: As yet, its antigen is unknown.

Each donor's status was that of a healthy bone marrow donor. 60 Vbeta and 13 Jbeta primers were used in PCR. Some clones are missing from TCRdb's copy, which holds only in-frame ones; the method was immunoSEQ multiplex PCR. The sample shows 79,000 or so clones, roughly three quarters of them seen only once. This chain connects TRBV7-9 to TRBJ2-1, with a tentative D call TRBD2 (7 bases). Sequencing was carried out using PBMCs. This TCR was sampled from a woman aged 35 to 49 in good health and CMV-seropositive. CDR3 protein: CASSPVGGETVPNEQFF. CDR3 DNA sequence: TGTGCCAGCAGCCCAGTAGGGGGGGAGACAGTTCCGAATGAGCAGTTCTTC.